This TCR beta chain was captured in a study of blood T cell repertoires in COVID-19. Whole-study context: COVID-19 samples collected from the United States, Italy and Spain covered acute and convalescent phases. The analysed material was cDNA or gDNA that came from T cells, B-cell-depleted T cells, or PBMCs.

Authors' data handling: From reference gene primer amplification, estimates of nucleated cell counts were derived. Sequencing was performed with immunoSEQ multiplex PCR; in TCRdb, only in-frame clones are kept and a portion is missing. The V and J calls and clone size are taken from that table; D and trimming were inferred from the DNA. Altogether over 70,000 clones are present, nearly 90% being singletons, with the ten largest covering roughly 4.5%. The germline V gene encodes CDR1 SNHLY and CDR2 FYNNEI. The V gene end was trimmed by 6 bases and the J gene end by 4 bases; junction bases not matched to a gene: 8. This CDR3 contains 15 residues.

J is TRBJ2-2 and V is TRBV2; 7 bases match TRBD2. Sample: peripheral blood. The TCR was taken from a woman older than 75 with active or convalescent COVID-19. The CDR3 reads CASRGGITSTGELFF. CDR3 nucleotide sequence: TGTGCCAGCAGGGGAGGGATCACGTCCACCGGGGAGCTGTTTTTT. Complete variable domain (other parts from reference TRBV2 and TRBJ2-2): EPEVTQTPSHQVTQMGQEVILRCVPISNHLYFYWYRQILGQKVEFLVSFYNNEISEKSEIFDDQFSVERPDGSNFTLKIRSTKLEDSAMYFCASRGGITSTGELFFGEGSRLTVL.